These 31 T cell receptor beta chains came from one sample sequenced in a study of T cells in Graves' hyperthyroidism and ophthalmopathy. RNA transcripts were the template for amplifying TCR beta CDR3 regions. HTBI primers were employed in a first-round RT-PCR of the TCR CDR3. TCRdb recomputed calls from the multiplex PCR reads with MiXCR, one row per CDR3 protein. In the table there are roughly 500,000 distinct CDR3 sequences, 22% of which are singletons. The sample comprised blood. The receptors were gathered from a woman between 70 and 85 years old with Graves' ophthalmopathy.

The table lists this clonotype with many counts. V is TRBV2 and J is TRBJ1-1; 8 bases align to TRBD1. CDR3 length: 14 amino acids. Trimming cost V 6 bases and J 4 bases; bases outside gene matches: 7. The V gene's germline CDR1 is SNHLY and CDR2 FYNNEI. CDR3 amino acids: CASSAGQGATEAFF. CDR3 DNA: TGTGCCAGCAGCGCAGGCCAGGGGGCCACTGAAGCTTTCTTT.

This clonotype was picked up many times. The CDR3 spells CASSPEVNTEAFF. DNA for the CDR3: TGTGCCAGCTCACCGGAGGTGAACACTGAAGCTTTCTTT. The chain joins TRBV18 to TRBJ1-1; D unresolved. Germline-derived CDR1 and CDR2 are KGHSH and LQKENI. This CDR3 has 13 residues. The V end was cut by 3 bases, the J end by 0 bases, with 5 bases between.

The rearrangement links TRBV2 to TRBJ2-1; 8 positions agree with TRBD1. The trim removed 3 bases at V and 7 bases at J, leaving 8 bases unmatched. The CDR3 has 15 amino acids. Germline CDR1 SNHLY, CDR2 FYNNEI. Here the CDR3 reads CASSDAGGAENEQFF. DNA for the CDR3: TGTGCCAGCAGTGACGCAGGGGGCGCGGAGAATGAGCAGTTCTTC.

This clonotype appeared many times. The chain has TRBV2 and TRBJ2-7; 8 bases match TRBD1. With 0 bases clipped from V and 6 bases from J, the junction kept 7 bases outside the gene matches. This CDR3 has 15 amino acids. CDR1 is SNHLY and CDR2 is FYNNEI in the germline V gene. The DNA of the CDR3 is TGTGCCAGCAGTGAAGCAGGACAGGGTGGTCTCGAGCAGTACTTC. Protein: CASSEAGQGGLEQYF.

The chain combines TRBV5-1 with TRBJ1-5, with 12 bases fitting TRBD1. Germline V gene sequence: CDR1 SGHRS, CDR2 YFSETQ. J lost 2 bases, V lost 4 bases, and 7 bases had no gene match. This CDR3 region has 17 residues. CDR3 in amino acids: CASSPGQGALGNQPQHF. The CDR3 DNA sequence: TGCGCCAGCAGCCCGGGACAGGGGGCATTGGGCAATCAGCCCCAGCATTTT.

This clonotype was counted ten times or more. The chain carries TRBV12-3 or TRBV12-4 and TRBJ1-5; the D is unclear. This CDR3 has 15 amino acids. V lost 1 base and J lost 6, with 13 bases in between. CDR3 nucleotides: TGTGCCAGCAGTTTAGGTGTGCGGGGTAGTCAGCCCCAGCATTTT. Encoded protein: CASSLGVRGSQPQHF.

The table lists this clonotype with a few counts. The V and J genes are TRBV6-1 and TRBJ2-5, with unresolved D. CDR1 MNHNS and CDR2 SASEGT come from the germline V gene. V lost 6 bases and J lost 6, with 17 bases in between. The CDR3 has 14 residues. CDR3 amino acids: CASSSSPRGQTQYF. In nucleotides, the CDR3 is TGTGCCAGCAGCAGCTCCCCCAGAGGCCAGACCCAGTACTTC.

This clonotype showed up many times. The V gene is TRBV2, the J gene TRBJ1-2, with D unresolved. Germline V gives CDR1 SNHLY, CDR2 FYNNEI. The V end was cut by 0 bases, the J end by 0 bases, with 11 bases between. This CDR3 has 16 amino acids. CDR3: CASSEARLSANYGYTF. The CDR3 DNA sequence: TGTGCCAGCAGTGAAGCGCGCCTATCGGCTAACTATGGCTACACCTTC.

This clonotype was observed a handful of times. This chain uses TRBV28 with TRBJ1-1; D call uncertain. Germline CDR1 is MDHEN and CDR2 is SYDVKM. V dropped 4 bases and J dropped 0 bases, with 9 bases sitting between them. This CDR3 is built from 14 residues. The CDR3 nucleotides read TGTGCCAGCAGTTCCTGGACGGTGAACACTGAAGCTTTCTTT. Translation: CASSSWTVNTEAFF.

The chain couples TRBV7-9 to TRBJ2-5; D is uncertain. Trimming took off 7 bases at V and 5 bases at J, with 11 bases between the two ends. Looked up from germline, CDR1 is SEHNR and CDR2 is FQNEAQ (reference sequence). This CDR3 is built from 12 residues. CDR3 in DNA: TGTGCCAGCACCCACCTCCAGGAGACCCAGTACTTC. Its translation is CASTHLQETQYF.

There are a few counts of this clonotype. CDR3 in DNA: TGTGCCAGCAGCCCCTCAGGACCGCCTGAGGAAAAACTGTTTTTT. Protein product: CASSPSGPPEEKLFF. The rearrangement links TRBV7-6 to TRBJ1-4; D gene ambiguous. This CDR3 has 15 amino acids. Germline assignment: CDR1 SGHVS and CDR2 FNYEAQ. The V end was cut by 5 bases, the J end by 8 bases, with 18 bases between.

The V gene is TRBV12-3 or TRBV12-4, the J gene TRBJ2-1; 11 bases map to TRBD2. The trim removed 5 bases at V and 9 bases at J, leaving 12 bases unmatched. There are 16 residues in the CDR3. CDR3 bases: TGTGCCAGCAGTCCCGGGATAGCGGGAGGGATCGGTGAGCAGTTCTTC. It specifies CASSPGIAGGIGEQFF.

This clonotype appeared a few times. This chain connects TRBV30 to TRBJ2-3; 7 bases are a match to TRBD1. Germline CDR1 reads GTSNPN; CDR2 reads SVGIG (reference sequence). This CDR3 region has 14 residues. V lost 6 bases, J lost 7 bases, and 13 bases stayed unmatched. The CDR3 coding sequence is TGTGCCTGCCTCCCGGGACAGCGCCCTTATACGCAGTATTTT. This translates into CACLPGQRPYTQYF.

This clonotype has a handful of counts. V is TRBV20-1 and J is TRBJ2-1; possible D gene TRBD2, 6 bases. In germline, CDR1 is DFQATT, CDR2 SNEGSKA (reference sequence). V lost 4 bases, J lost 5 bases, and 15 bases lay in between. The CDR3 sequence is 14 residues long. CDR3 sequence reads: CSAKPSAFDNEQFF. The CDR3 DNA follows: TGCAGTGCTAAGCCTAGCGCGTTCGACAATGAGCAGTTCTTC.

This clonotype was detected a few times. This chain connects TRBV27 to TRBJ1-1; 9 bases map to TRBD1. The CDR3 length is 14 residues. From germline, CDR1 is MNHEY and CDR2 SMNVEV (reference sequence). With V trimmed by 6 bases and J by 4 bases, 6 bases remained unmatched. In DNA, the CDR3 is TGTGCCAGCAGCAGGACAGGGGCCTTCACTGAAGCTTTCTTT. Encoded protein: CASSRTGAFTEAFF.

This clonotype was seen many times. V is TRBV12-3 or TRBV12-4 and J is TRBJ2-7; D not resolved. V lost 3 bases, J lost 3 bases, and 12 bases lay in between. The CDR3 contains 14 residues. Here the CDR3 DNA reads TGTGCCAGCAGTTTTACCTGGAAGATCTACGAGCAGTACTTC. It specifies CASSFTWKIYEQYF.

The rearrangement uses TRBV20-1 and TRBJ2-7, with D perhaps TRBD1 (6 bases). The V and J ends lost 3 bases and 4 bases respectively, with 10 bases between them. Germline V gene sequence: CDR1 DFQATT, CDR2 SNEGSKA (reference sequence). This CDR3 comprises 12 residues. The CDR3 DNA sequence: TGCAGTGCTAGTATAACAGGGTACGAGCAGTACTTC. The encoded protein is CSASITGYEQYF.

Of note for this clonotype: At one boundary the junction diverges from the germline segment, which might be a read error. This sequence joins TRBV7-9 and TRBJ2-1, with D hard to call. The CDR3 consists of 14 residues. Germline loops: CDR1 SEHNR, CDR2 FQNEAQ (reference sequence). The CDR3 spells CTSSLSPVYNEQFF. The CDR3 region has the DNA TGTACCAGCAGCTTGTCCCCTGTCTACAATGAGCAGTTCTTC. Together with reference TRBV7-9 and TRBJ2-1, the CDR3 gives the full variable domain: DTGVSQNPRHKITKRGQNVTFRCDPISEHNRLYWYRQTLGQGPEFLTYFQNEAQLEKSRLLSDRFSAERPKGSFSTLEIQRTEQGDSAMYLCTSSLSPVYNEQFFGPGTRLTVL.

This clonotype was counted ten times or more. The gene calls are TRBV6-1 and TRBJ2-3, with 8 bases that match TRBD2. The length of the CDR3 is 18 residues. Germline loops: CDR1 MNHNS, CDR2 SASEGT. The V segment lost 2 bases and the J segment 0 bases; nucleotides outside the gene matches: 10. Written as DNA, the CDR3 is TGTGCCAGCAGTGAAACTAGCGGATCATCTCCTAGCACAGATACGCAGTATTTT. This translates into CASSETSGSSPSTDTQYF.

This clonotype was seen a handful of times. The chain joins TRBV29-1 to TRBJ1-1; perhaps TRBD1 as D (6 bases). Germline lookup yields CDR1 SQVTM and CDR2 ANQGSEA. Trimming stripped 0 bases from V and 7 bases from J, with 15 bases between. The CDR3 contains 14 residues. The CDR3 protein is CSVEEYITRGEAFF. The CDR3 DNA reads as TGCAGCGTTGAAGAGTATATTACCAGGGGTGAAGCTTTCTTT.

The J gene is TRBJ2-3, the V gene TRBV12-3 or TRBV12-4, with D maybe TRBD2 (5 bases). V dropped 5 bases and J dropped 2 bases, with 17 bases sitting between them. This CDR3 is 16 amino acids long. CDR3 sequence: CASSLSGMALTDTQYF. For the CDR3, the DNA is TGTGCCAGCAGTCTATCCGGGATGGCCCTCACAGATACGCAGTATTTT.

CDR3 coding DNA: TGCGCCAGCAGCTTGGAGGCGGGACCCCTGCAGCAGTACTTC. Translation gives CASSLEAGPLQQYF. The rearrangement joins TRBV5-1 to TRBJ2-7; D is perhaps TRBD2 (6 bases). Trimming cost V 0 bases and J 8 bases, with 15 bases left between them. Germline V gene sequence: CDR1 SGHRS, CDR2 YFSETQ. The CDR3 covers 14 residues.

The sample holds many counts of this clonotype. The gene calls are TRBV20-1 and TRBJ1-1; D uncertain. This CDR3 is built from 13 residues. V was cut by 3 bases and J by 5 bases, with 13 bases left in between. From germline, CDR1 is DFQATT and CDR2 SNEGSKA (reference sequence). As DNA, the CDR3 is TGCAGTGCTAGTAGGCAGTCTGGAACTGAAGCTTTCTTT. This gives the protein CSASRQSGTEAFF.

This clonotype appeared a few times. The rearrangement links TRBV3-1 to TRBJ2-1; TRBD2 matches 9 bases. J gave up 4 bases and V 0 bases, and 7 bases lay outside the gene matches. Germline assignment: CDR1 LGHDT and CDR2 YNNKEL (reference sequence). This CDR3 region has 17 residues. The CDR3 DNA follows: TGTGCCAGCAGCCAAGATGGTAGCGGGAGAATTTACAATGAGCAGTTCTTC. Protein: CASSQDGSGRIYNEQFF.

This clonotype was counted between two and nine times. The chain carries TRBV7-2 and TRBJ1-6, with 7 bases lining up with TRBD1. The CDR3 has 18 residues. Trimming removed 2 bases from V and 10 bases from J; junction bases left unmatched: 17. CDR1 is SGHTA and CDR2 is FQGNSA in the germline V gene. CDR3 DNA: TGTGCCAGCAGCTTACCCAGGACAGGTGGGGGGAATAGGTCACCCCTCCACTTT. Translation: CASSLPRTGGGNRSPLHF.

In the case of this clonotype: Likely a read error: the CDR3 ends without its conserved phenylalanine or tryptophan. V and J are TRBV12-3 or TRBV12-4 and TRBJ2-7; no definite D call. V was clipped by 6 bases and J by 0 bases, with 9 bases between them. CDR3 length equals 13 residues. The CDR3 here is CASSIGSSYEQYS. The CDR3 coding sequence is TGTGCCAGCAGCATCGGGTCCTCCTACGAGCAGTACTCC.

The chain recombines TRBV19 with TRBJ2-5; D possibly matches TRBD1 or TRBD2 (5 bases each). The CDR3 is 16 amino acids. Trimming removed 6 bases from V and 1 base from J, with 18 bases in between. Germline V gene lookup returns CDR1 LNHDA and CDR2 SQIVND (reference sequence). As DNA, the CDR3 is TGTGCCAGTAGACTCACCGGGGCGATGGGCCAAGAGACCCAGTACTTC. Translating gives CASRLTGAMGQETQYF. Full variable domain (missing parts from reference TRBV19 and TRBJ2-5): DGGITQSPKYLFRKEGQNVTLSCEQNLNHDAMYWYRQDPGQGLRLIYYSQIVNDFQKGDIAEGYSVSREKKESFPLTVTSAQKNPTAFYLCASRLTGAMGQETQYFGPGTRLLVL.

The chain joins TRBV19 to TRBJ2-5; D gene uncertain. The CDR3 sequence is 14 residues long. Trimming removed 4 bases at V and 1 base at J, with 10 bases between. CDR1 is LNHDA, CDR2 SQIVND, per germline (reference sequence). CDR3 in DNA: TGTGCCAGTAGTAAGGAGTTGGGCCAAGAGACCCAGTACTTC. Translation gives CASSKELGQETQYF.

The chain links TRBV20-1 to TRBJ1-1; D remains unclear. The germline CDR1 and CDR2 sequences are DFQATT and SNEGSKA (reference sequence). V was shortened by 6 bases and J by 6 bases, with 11 bases between the two germline ends. This CDR3 has 11 amino acids. The CDR3 spells CSARINAEAFF. The CDR3 DNA follows: TGCAGTGCCAGGATAAACGCTGAAGCTTTCTTT.

With respect to this clonotype: This may stem from a read error, because a much larger clone lies one nucleotide away. The chain has TRBV4-2 and TRBJ2-1, with D possibly being TRBD1 or TRBD2 (5 bases each). The ends were cut back, 3 bases at V and 7 bases at J, with 19 bases in the middle. CDR1 is LGHNA, CDR2 YNFKEQ, per germline. There are 16 residues in the CDR3. Here the CDR3 DNA reads TGTGCCAGCAGCCACCCCTCAGGGAGTAATGTTAATGAGCAGTTCTTC. Protein sequence: CASSHPSGSNVNEQFF.

This clonotype was observed a handful of times. J is TRBJ2-2 and V is TRBV3-1; D is unclear. Trimming took off 3 bases at V and 5 bases at J, with 10 bases between the two ends. Per the germline V gene, CDR1 is LGHDT and CDR2 is YNNKEL (reference sequence). This CDR3 contains 14 residues. CDR3 loop: CASSHFQATGELFF. CDR3 sequence (DNA): TGTGCCAGCAGCCATTTCCAGGCGACCGGGGAGCTGTTTTTT.